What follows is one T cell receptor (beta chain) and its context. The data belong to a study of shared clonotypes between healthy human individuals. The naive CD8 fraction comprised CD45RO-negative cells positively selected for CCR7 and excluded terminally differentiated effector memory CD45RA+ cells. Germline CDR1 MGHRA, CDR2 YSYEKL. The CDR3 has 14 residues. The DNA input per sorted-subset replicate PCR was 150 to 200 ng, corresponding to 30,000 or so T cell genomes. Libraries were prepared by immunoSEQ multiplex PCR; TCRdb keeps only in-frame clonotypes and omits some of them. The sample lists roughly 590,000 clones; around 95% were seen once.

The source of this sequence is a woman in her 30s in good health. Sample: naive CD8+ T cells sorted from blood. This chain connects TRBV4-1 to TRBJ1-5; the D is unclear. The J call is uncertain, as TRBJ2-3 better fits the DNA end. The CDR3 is CASSQRSGDQPQYF. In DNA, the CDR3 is TGCGCCAGCAGCCAACGGTCGGGCGATCAGCCCCAGTATTTT.